This is a list of T cell receptor beta chains from one sample in a study of cytomegalovirus exposure and HLA in healthy donors. Assay used: immunoSEQ multiplex PCR; TCRdb lists only in-frame clones, some missing. Among about 70,000 clones listed, around 91% were seen once. The sample comprised PBMCs. These receptors were obtained from a woman in her twenties or thirties in good health and CMV-seropositive. CDR3s include the opening cysteine and the closing phenylalanine or tryptophan. Each record gives: CDR3 DNA, CDR3 protein, D gene, V gene, J gene, clone size. The D gene is left open where the match is weak. Clone size is not always given. Where it is, it says once, few, many or a class for expanded clones.

CDR3 DNA: TGTGCCAGCAGCTACCTGACAGGGAAGGGCGAAGCTTTCTTT
CDR3 protein: CASSYLTGKGEAFF
D gene: TRBD1
V gene: TRBV7-9
J gene: TRBJ1-1
clone size: .

CDR3 DNA: TGTGCCAGCAGCTTCGGGGTAAAGGAGACCCAGTACTTC
CDR3 protein: CASSFGVKETQYF
D gene: .
V gene: TRBV7-9
J gene: TRBJ2-5
clone size: .

CDR3 DNA: TGTGCCAGCAGTTTCAACCCGTCCGGCCTAGACGGCTACACCTTC
CDR3 protein: CASSFNPSGLDGYTF
D gene: .
V gene: TRBV27
J gene: TRBJ1-2
clone size: .

CDR3 DNA: TGTGCCAGCAGCTTAGAGGTGACAGTCACTGAAGCTTTCTTT
CDR3 protein: CASSLEVTVTEAFF
D gene: .
V gene: TRBV7-2
J gene: TRBJ1-1
clone size: .

CDR3 DNA: TGTGCCAGCAGCTTCCGAGGGGGATTCACAGATACGCAGTATTTT
CDR3 protein: CASSFRGGFTDTQYF
D gene: .
V gene: TRBV7-9
J gene: TRBJ2-3
clone size: .

CDR3 DNA: TGTGCCAGCAGTCCATCCGGGGGCTATGGCTACACCTTC
CDR3 protein: CASSPSGGYGYTF
D gene: .
V gene: TRBV27
J gene: TRBJ1-2
clone size: .

CDR3 DNA: TGTGCCAGTAGTCCCTTCAGCGGGAGACGAAATGAGCAGTTCTTC
CDR3 protein: CASSPFSGRRNEQFF
D gene: TRBD2
V gene: TRBV19
J gene: TRBJ2-1
clone size: .

CDR3 DNA: TGCGCCAGCAGCTTGGAACAGCCCGGGGAGCTGTTTTTT
CDR3 protein: CASSLEQPGELFF
D gene: .
V gene: TRBV5-1
J gene: TRBJ2-2
clone size: .

CDR3 DNA: TGTGCCAGCAGAGGACTAGCGGAAACTTACGAGCAGTACTTC
CDR3 protein: CASRGLAETYEQYF
D gene: TRBD2
V gene: TRBV2
J gene: TRBJ2-7
clone size: .

CDR3 DNA: TGTGCCAGCTCACCAGGGACACTGAACACTGAAGCTTTCTTT
CDR3 protein: CASSPGTLNTEAFF
D gene: .
V gene: TRBV18
J gene: TRBJ1-1
clone size: .

CDR3 DNA: TGTGCCAGCAGCTCCAGCCTAGGGGCGAACACCGGGGAGCTGTTTTTT
CDR3 protein: CASSSSLGANTGELFF
D gene: .
V gene: TRBV7-6
J gene: TRBJ2-2
clone size: .

CDR3 DNA: TGTGCCAGCAGCTTAGCCCTCAACTATGGCTACACCTTC
CDR3 protein: CASSLALNYGYTF
D gene: .
V gene: TRBV7-9
J gene: TRBJ1-2
clone size: .

CDR3 DNA: TGTGCCAGCAGTTTATATGGCGGGTTAGCACCCGAGCAGTACTTC
CDR3 protein: CASSLYGGLAPEQYF
D gene: .
V gene: TRBV28
J gene: TRBJ2-7
clone size: .

CDR3 DNA: TGTGCCAGCAGTGAACATTACACTGAAGCTTTCTTT
CDR3 protein: CASSEHYTEAFF
D gene: .
V gene: TRBV2
J gene: TRBJ1-1
clone size: .

CDR3 DNA: TGCGCCAGCAGCTTGCCAACAGGGCCTGGGGCCAACGTCCTGACTTTC
CDR3 protein: CASSLPTGPGANVLTF
D gene: .
V gene: TRBV5-1
J gene: TRBJ2-6
clone size: .

CDR3 DNA: TGTGCCAGTAGCACGATGAGGTCCGGGTCCACCTATGGCTACACCTTC
CDR3 protein: CASSTMRSGSTYGYTF
D gene: .
V gene: TRBV19
J gene: TRBJ1-2
clone size: .

CDR3 DNA: TGTGCCAGCTCACCGATAGCGGGAGGGAACACAGATACGCAGTATTTT
CDR3 protein: CASSPIAGGNTDTQYF
D gene: TRBD2
V gene: TRBV18
J gene: TRBJ2-3
clone size: few

CDR3 DNA: TGTGCCAGCAACAAAGGGGGCAGGGCAGCCTACGAGCAGTGCTTC
CDR3 protein: CASNKGGRAAYEQCF
D gene: TRBD1
V gene: TRBV6-6
J gene: TRBJ2-7
clone size: .

CDR3 DNA: TGTGCCAGCAGTGACCCTCGGGGACTAGGGGTACAAGAGACCCAGTACTTC
CDR3 protein: CASSDPRGLGVQETQYF
D gene: TRBD2
V gene: TRBV25-1
J gene: TRBJ2-5
clone size: .

CDR3 DNA: TGTGCCAGTTCCACAGGGGGCGCGGACCCCCACAATGAGCAGTTCTTC
CDR3 protein: CASSTGGADPHNEQFF
D gene: TRBD1
V gene: TRBV19
J gene: TRBJ2-1
clone size: .

CDR3 DNA: TGTGCCAGCAGTTACTCGCCTAGCGGGTACGAGCAGTACTTC
CDR3 protein: CASSYSPSGYEQYF
D gene: TRBD2
V gene: TRBV6-6
J gene: TRBJ2-7
clone size: .

CDR3 DNA: TGTGCCAGCAGCTTAGCTGCGGGTATAGCCAAAAACATTCAGTACTTC
CDR3 protein: CASSLAAGIAKNIQYF
D gene: .
V gene: TRBV7-2
J gene: TRBJ2-4
clone size: .

CDR3 DNA: TGTGCCAGCAGCCGACAGGGGGGTGCGAACACTGAAGCTTTCTTT
CDR3 protein: CASSRQGGANTEAFF
D gene: TRBD1
V gene: TRBV6-5
J gene: TRBJ1-1
clone size: .

CDR3 DNA: TGTGCCAGCAGCGTAGCCGGGAGCGCCTTCTACAATGAGCAGTTCTTC
CDR3 protein: CASSVAGSAFYNEQFF
D gene: .
V gene: TRBV9
J gene: TRBJ2-1
clone size: .

CDR3 DNA: TGTGCCAGCAGCCAGGGGACAGGGTACAATGAGCAGTTCTTC
CDR3 protein: CASSQGTGYNEQFF
D gene: TRBD1
V gene: TRBV14
J gene: TRBJ2-1
clone size: .

CDR3 DNA: TGTGCCAGCAGCTTAGCGTACAGGGCTAACTATGGCTACACCTTC
CDR3 protein: CASSLAYRANYGYTF
D gene: .
V gene: TRBV7-2
J gene: TRBJ1-2
clone size: .

CDR3 DNA: TGCGCCAGCAGCTTGGAACCAGGAATTAACTATGGCTACACCTTC
CDR3 protein: CASSLEPGINYGYTF
D gene: .
V gene: TRBV5-1
J gene: TRBJ1-2
clone size: .

CDR3 DNA: TGTGCCAGCAGAGCAGGAAACACCATATATTTT
CDR3 protein: CASRAGNTIYF
D gene: .
V gene: TRBV5-5
J gene: TRBJ1-3
clone size: .

CDR3 DNA: TGTGCCAGCAGCTTACCGGGATTATACAATGAGCAGTTCTTC
CDR3 protein: CASSLPGLYNEQFF
D gene: .
V gene: TRBV7-2
J gene: TRBJ2-1
clone size: few

CDR3 DNA: TGTGCCAGCTACGGACTAGCGGGAGGGAATGAGCAGTTCTTC
CDR3 protein: CASYGLAGGNEQFF
D gene: TRBD2
V gene: TRBV18
J gene: TRBJ2-1
clone size: .

CDR3 DNA: TGTGCCAGCAGCTTTGACACTAGACGACGACAAGAGCAGTACTTC
CDR3 protein: CASSFDTRRRQEQYF
D gene: .
V gene: TRBV5-6
J gene: TRBJ2-7
clone size: .

CDR3 DNA: TGCGCCAGCAGCCAAGATCACAAGGCTAGGACAGATACGCAGTATTTT
CDR3 protein: CASSQDHKARTDTQYF
D gene: .
V gene: TRBV4-1
J gene: TRBJ2-3
clone size: .

CDR3 DNA: TGTGCCAGCAGTTCCAGCGGGGGGAGCACAGATACGCAGTATTTT
CDR3 protein: CASSSSGGSTDTQYF
D gene: TRBD2
V gene: TRBV6-5
J gene: TRBJ2-3
clone size: .

CDR3 DNA: TGCGCCAGCAGCTCGGGTTTAGCGGGACCCCTCTCCTACAATGAGCAGTTCTTC
CDR3 protein: CASSSGLAGPLSYNEQFF
D gene: TRBD2
V gene: TRBV5-1
J gene: TRBJ2-1
clone size: .

CDR3 DNA: TGTGCCTGTCAGTTTTTTGGGTACGGTGGAGAAGAGACCCAGTACTTC
CDR3 protein: CACQFFGYGGEETQYF
D gene: .
V gene: TRBV30
J gene: TRBJ2-5
clone size: .

CDR3 DNA: TGCAGCGTTGAAGACCCATCTGACAACCCCGGGAACACTGAAGCTTTCTTT
CDR3 protein: CSVEDPSDNPGNTEAFF
D gene: .
V gene: TRBV29-1
J gene: TRBJ1-1
clone size: .

CDR3 DNA: TGTGCCAGCAGCCAGGCTCAAGACAGCTATACGCAGTATTTT
CDR3 protein: CASSQAQDSYTQYF
D gene: .
V gene: TRBV4-2
J gene: TRBJ2-3
clone size: .

CDR3 DNA: TGTGCCAGCTCACCACAGGGAGGCTACAATGAGCAGTTCTTC
CDR3 protein: CASSPQGGYNEQFF
D gene: .
V gene: TRBV18
J gene: TRBJ2-1
clone size: .

CDR3 DNA: TGTGCCAGCAGCTTAGTGGCTAGCGGACTGAATGAGCAGTTCTTC
CDR3 protein: CASSLVASGLNEQFF
D gene: TRBD2
V gene: TRBV11-2
J gene: TRBJ2-1
clone size: .

CDR3 DNA: TGTGCCAGCAGTGTCGGGACAGGGTCGAATGAAAAACTGTTTTTT
CDR3 protein: CASSVGTGSNEKLFF
D gene: TRBD1
V gene: TRBV25-1
J gene: TRBJ1-4
clone size: .

CDR3 DNA: TGTGCCAGCAGTTACTTCAAGGGGGCCAGTAATTCACCCCTCCACTTT
CDR3 protein: CASSYFKGASNSPLHF
D gene: TRBD1
V gene: TRBV6-6
J gene: TRBJ1-6
clone size: .

CDR3 DNA: TGTGCCAGCGACCGGACTAGACGGGAGACCCAGTACTTC
CDR3 protein: CASDRTRRETQYF
D gene: TRBD2
V gene: TRBV2
J gene: TRBJ2-5
clone size: .

CDR3 DNA: TGTGCCAGCAGTTACTGGAGAGGGACTAGTAATGAGCAGTTCTTC
CDR3 protein: CASSYWRGTSNEQFF
D gene: TRBD2
V gene: TRBV6-5
J gene: TRBJ2-1
clone size: .

CDR3 DNA: TGTGCCAGCAGTGACGGAGCGGGAGGCACAGATACGCAGTATTTT
CDR3 protein: CASSDGAGGTDTQYF
D gene: TRBD2
V gene: TRBV6-4
J gene: TRBJ2-3
clone size: few

CDR3 DNA: TGTGCCAGCAGTTCTCCCCGGGACAGGGGGCGAGGGCAGTACTTC
CDR3 protein: CASSSPRDRGRGQYF
D gene: TRBD1
V gene: TRBV27
J gene: TRBJ2-7
clone size: once

CDR3 DNA: TGTGCCAGCAGTCTCCCGACAGACACTGAAGCTTTCTTT
CDR3 protein: CASSLPTDTEAFF
D gene: .
V gene: TRBV28
J gene: TRBJ1-1
clone size: .

CDR3 DNA: TGTGCCAGCAGCTCCCTAACTTGGACTAGGGACACAGATACGCAGTATTTT
CDR3 protein: CASSSLTWTRDTDTQYF
D gene: TRBD2
V gene: TRBV7-3
J gene: TRBJ2-3
clone size: .

CDR3 DNA: TGTGCCAGCAGTGGCCTCAGCTCTGGGGCCAACGTCCTGACTTTC
CDR3 protein: CASSGLSSGANVLTF
D gene: .
V gene: TRBV6-4
J gene: TRBJ2-6
clone size: .